The TCR beta chain described here comes from a study of T cells in Graves' hyperthyroidism and ophthalmopathy. Germline-derived CDR1 and CDR2 are LNHNV and YYDKDF (reference sequence). Between the trimmed V and J ends, which lost 0 bases and 9 bases, there was a span of 14 bases. This CDR3 is 14 amino acids long. The sample of blood was obtained at first hyperthyroidism diagnosis (before any ophthalmopathy symptoms). Researchers amplified the TCR beta CDR3 regions from RNA transcripts. Carried out on the TCR CDR3, a first-round RT-PCR used the HTBI primer set. TCRdb fed the multiplex PCR reads into MiXCR, producing one record per CDR3 protein. The sample has some 600,000 distinct CDR3 sequences, approximately 15% seen once; the top ten hold 5.8%. This clonotype was seen a handful of times. Its antigen remains unknown. Broader study findings: Blood shared most expanded thyroid clonotypes above 0.001.

The chain combines TRBV15 with TRBJ1-1; the D gene is possibly TRBD1 (5 bases). The clonotype comes from a woman between 25 and 40 years old with Graves' hyperthyroidism that later progressed to Graves' ophthalmopathy. Sequenced material: blood. The DNA of the CDR3 is TGTGCCACCAGCAGAGACGGTCCGGGACGCCAAGCTTTCTTT. It encodes CATSRDGPGRQAFF.